The source of this TCR beta chain is a study of identical twins. As concerns this clonotype: Its matching antigen is unknown. At one end the junction does not follow the germline gene, possibly because of a read error.

Template switching created a universal primer site, and the cDNA included unique molecular identifiers. One entry per CDR3 protein, called by TCRdb with MiXCR from the 5' RACE reads. Counted here are approximately 700,000 distinct CDR3 sequences, 15% to 20% occurring once; the ten biggest clones make up less than 15%. This CDR3 is 17 amino acids long. Looked up from germline, CDR1 is LNHNV and CDR2 is YYDKDF (reference sequence). Study conclusions and caveats: Alpha sequences that were out-of-frame and twin-shared showed an excess of low generation probability.

The data also belong to a second study, concerning T cells expressing NK-cell markers. This second report adds: Cells sorted as CD3+CD56+NKG2C+, CD3+CD56+NKG2C- and CD3+CD56-NKG2C+ T cells supplied the TCR beta repertoires. About six donors showed dominant NKG2C+ clonotypes comprising roughly 1.0-7.5% of their CD8+ T cells.

This chain joins TRBV15 and TRBJ2-5, with 8 bases identical to TRBD1. This clonotype was sampled from a woman under 30 in good health. The sample taken for sequencing was PBMCs. CDR3 nucleotide sequence: TGTGCCACCAGCAGATTTACGGGGACAGGAGTCCAAGAGGCCCAGTACTTC. Its protein product is CATSRFTGTGVQEAQYF.